This TCR beta chain originates from a study of T cells of healthy individuals. The CDR3 contains 12 residues. The germline CDR1 and CDR2 sequences are SQVTM and ANQGSEA. The V gene lost 4 bases and the J gene lost 0 bases, with 6 bases spanning the gap. TCRdb analysed the 5' RACE reads with MiXCR anew, one entry per CDR3 protein. Of tens of thousands of distinct CDR3 sequences in the sample, roughly 14% were seen once. This clonotype showed up many times. This TCR was recovered from a human donor in good health. The V call is TRBV29-1, the J call TRBJ1-1; possible D gene TRBD1, 5 bases. The CDR3 DNA is TGCAGCGTTGGACAGCTGAACACTGAAGCTTTCTTT. Its translation: CSVGQLNTEAFF.